This T cell receptor beta chain was profiled in a study of cytomegalovirus exposure and HLA in healthy donors. The CDR3 is 15 amino acids. The V gene's germline CDR1 is SGHTA and CDR2 FQGNSA. Trimming left V 5 bases short and J 7 bases short, with 18 bases between. Clones were read by immunoSEQ multiplex PCR, and TCRdb kept only the in-frame ones, dropping some. Of roughly 150,000 clones in the sample, 80% to 90% were seen once. Study-level points and caveats: According to the study, about 180 TCR beta chains were cytomegalovirus-associated. Among the CMV-associated chains, a few were confirmed in vitro as specific for CMV antigens.

The donors were part of the roughly 120-subject validation cohort, which stood apart from the approximately 670-subject first cohort. Concerning this clone itself: Its target is unknown.

The V call is TRBV7-2, the J call TRBJ2-1; maybe TRBD1 (6 bases). What was sequenced was PBMCs. The receptor comes from a woman between 18 and 29 years old in good health and CMV-seronegative. The CDR3 DNA sequence: TGTGCCAGCAGCCCTGTTACAGGGTTTTTGAATGAGCAGTTCTTC. This sequence encodes CASSPVTGFLNEQFF.